Below, 10 T cell receptor beta chains from the same sample are listed, as sequenced in a study of identifying expanded T cells in peripheral blood. Data came from immunoSEQ multiplex PCR; TCRdb stores just in-frame clones and leaves some out. The sample holds 120,000 or so clones, roughly 84% seen once. Sequencing used blood. These receptors were obtained from a person between 18 and 70 years old in good health.

The chain uses TRBV5-1 and TRBJ1-2; D is perhaps TRBD1 (5 bases). Trimming removed 2 bases at V and 5 bases at J, with 13 bases between. This CDR3 region has 14 residues. Germline-derived CDR1 and CDR2 are SGHRS and YFSETQ. The CDR3, as DNA: TGCGCCAGCAGCTTTTCCTCAGGGATATATGGCTACACCTTC. Protein product: CASSFSSGIYGYTF. Full variable domain (outside the CDR3, taken from reference TRBV5-1 and TRBJ1-2): KAGVTQTPRYLIKTRGQQVTLSCSPISGHRSVSWYQQTPGQGLQFLFEYFSETQRNKGNFPGRFSGRQFSNSRSEMNVSTLELGDSALYLCASSFSSGIYGYTFGSGTRLTVV.

V is TRBV6-5 and J is TRBJ2-7; D ambiguous. With 6 bases removed from V and 4 bases from J, the gap between germline ends came to 10 bases. Germline values: CDR1 MNHEY, CDR2 SVGAGI. The CDR3 runs 12 residues. Written as DNA, the CDR3 is TGTGCCAGCAGGACCGGGCCATACGAGCAGTACTTC. It specifies CASRTGPYEQYF.

The chain is built from TRBV9 and TRBJ1-6; D may be TRBD1 (5 bases). The CDR3 is made up of 13 amino acids. V lost 5 bases and J lost 10, with 13 bases in between. Looked up from germline, CDR1 is SGDLS and CDR2 is YYNGEE. The CDR3 sequence is CASSPAGNSPLHF. CDR3 DNA sequence: TGTGCCAGCAGTCCGGCAGGGAACTCACCCCTCCACTTT. Looking up the rest from reference TRBV9 and TRBJ1-6 gives the full variable domain: DSGVTQTPKHLITATGQRVTLRCSPRSGDLSVYWYQQSLDQGLQFLIQYYNGEERAKGNILERFSAQQFPDLHSELNLSSLELGDSALYFCASSPAGNSPLHFGNGTRLTVT.

This chain connects TRBV7-8 to TRBJ1-3, with a possible D match to TRBD1 (6 bases). Germline V gene data show CDR1 as SGHVS and CDR2 as FQNEAQ. The ends were cut back, 3 bases at V and 6 bases at J, with 9 bases in the middle. The CDR3 runs to 13 residues. CDR3 DNA sequence: TGTGCCAGCAGCTTCAACAGGGTAAACACCATATATTTT. Translation: CASSFNRVNTIYF.

The J gene is TRBJ1-2, the V gene TRBV10-3; D is undetermined. The V end lost 9 bases, the J end lost 0 bases, and 14 bases lay between the germline ends. The CDR3 has 14 amino acids. Germline V gene data show CDR1 as ENHRY and CDR2 as SYGVKD. Here the CDR3 DNA reads TGTGCCATTTGGACCGAGCCATCTAACTATGGCTACACCTTC. It codes for CAIWTEPSNYGYTF.

V and J are TRBV10-3 and TRBJ1-2; TRBD1 matches at 7 bases. V lost 6 bases, J lost 8 bases, and 9 bases stayed unmatched. Germline V gives CDR1 ENHRY, CDR2 SYGVKD. CDR3 length: 13 residues. The CDR3 sequence: CAIRITGDQGYTF. The CDR3 nucleotides read TGTGCCATCAGGATAACAGGGGATCAAGGCTACACCTTC.

The V and J genes are TRBV5-1 and TRBJ1-2; 9 bases agree with TRBD1. The CDR3 runs to 13 residues. CDR1 is SGHRS and CDR2 is YFSETQ in the germline V gene. J lost 8 bases, V lost 2 bases, and 4 bases had no gene match. The CDR3 is CASSFRTGDGYTF. In DNA, the CDR3 is TGCGCCAGCAGCTTCAGGACAGGGGACGGCTACACCTTC.

The V call is TRBV18, the J call TRBJ1-1; D is perhaps TRBD1 (5 bases). V shed 3 bases and J shed 6 bases, with 11 bases lying between them. This CDR3 is built from 13 residues. Germline loops: CDR1 KGHSH, CDR2 LQKENI. In DNA form, the CDR3 reads TGTGCCAGCTCACCGGGGACTGGGGCTGAAGCTTTCTTT. This sequence encodes CASSPGTGAEAFF.

The V gene is TRBV5-1, the J gene TRBJ1-3, with D possibly matching TRBD1 (6 bases). Trimming pared 4 bases from V and 4 bases from J, leaving 9 bases between. The CDR3 runs 13 residues. CDR1 SGHRS and CDR2 YFSETQ come from the germline V gene. For the CDR3, the DNA is TGCGCCAGCAGCACCGGACAGGGAAACACCATATATTTT. It specifies CASSTGQGNTIYF.

This clone was detected only once. The V call is TRBV2, the J call TRBJ1-5; 10 bases fit TRBD1. The CDR3 contains 16 residues. The germline gives CDR1 SNHLY, CDR2 FYNNEI. The V segment lost 10 bases and the J segment 7 bases; nucleotides outside the gene matches: 16. The CDR3: CATGTGVVSGFQPQHF. In DNA form, the CDR3 reads TGTGCCACCGGGACAGGGGTTGTTAGTGGATTCCAGCCCCAGCATTTT.